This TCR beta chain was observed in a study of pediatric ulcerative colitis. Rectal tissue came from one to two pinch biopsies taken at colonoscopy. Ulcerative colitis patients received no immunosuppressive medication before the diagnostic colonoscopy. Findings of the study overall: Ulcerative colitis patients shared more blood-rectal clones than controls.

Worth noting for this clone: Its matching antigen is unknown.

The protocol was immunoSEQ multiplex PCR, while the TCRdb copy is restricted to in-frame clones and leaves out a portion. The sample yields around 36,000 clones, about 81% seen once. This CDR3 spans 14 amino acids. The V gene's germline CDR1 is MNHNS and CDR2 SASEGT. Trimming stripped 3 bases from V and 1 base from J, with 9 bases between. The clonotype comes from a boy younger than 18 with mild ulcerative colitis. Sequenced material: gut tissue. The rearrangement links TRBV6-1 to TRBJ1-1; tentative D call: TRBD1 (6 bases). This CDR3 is CASSEQGQNTEAFF. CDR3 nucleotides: TGTGCCAGCAGTGAGCAGGGGCAGAACACTGAAGCTTTCTTT.